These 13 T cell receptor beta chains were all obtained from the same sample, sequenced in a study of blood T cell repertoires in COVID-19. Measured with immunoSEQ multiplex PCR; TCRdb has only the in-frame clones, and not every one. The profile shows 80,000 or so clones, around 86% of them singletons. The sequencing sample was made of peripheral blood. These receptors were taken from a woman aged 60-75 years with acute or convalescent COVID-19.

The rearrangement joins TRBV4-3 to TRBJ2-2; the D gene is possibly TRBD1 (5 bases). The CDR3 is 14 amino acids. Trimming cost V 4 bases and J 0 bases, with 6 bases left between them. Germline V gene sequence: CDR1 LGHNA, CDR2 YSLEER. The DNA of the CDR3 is TGCGCCAGCAGCCGACAGCCGAACACCGGGGAGCTGTTTTTT. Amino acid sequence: CASSRQPNTGELFF.

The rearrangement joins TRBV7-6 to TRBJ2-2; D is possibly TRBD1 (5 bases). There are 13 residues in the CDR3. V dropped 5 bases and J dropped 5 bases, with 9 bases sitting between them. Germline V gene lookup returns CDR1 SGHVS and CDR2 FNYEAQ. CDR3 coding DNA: TGTGCCAGCAGCCTCCAGGGAACCGGGGAGCTGTTTTTT. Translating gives CASSLQGTGELFF.

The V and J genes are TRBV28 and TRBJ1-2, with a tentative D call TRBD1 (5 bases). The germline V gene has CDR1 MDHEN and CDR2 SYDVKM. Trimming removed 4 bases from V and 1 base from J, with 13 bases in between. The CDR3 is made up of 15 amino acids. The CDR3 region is CASSSDSTINYGYTF. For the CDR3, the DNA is TGTGCCAGCAGTTCCGACAGCACAATTAACTATGGCTACACCTTC.

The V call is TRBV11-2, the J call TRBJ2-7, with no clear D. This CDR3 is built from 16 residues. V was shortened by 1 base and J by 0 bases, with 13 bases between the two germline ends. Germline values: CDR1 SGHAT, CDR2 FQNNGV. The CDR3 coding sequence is TGTGCCAGCAGCTTAGTCGTGGATAGGAGCTCCTACGAGCAGTACTTC. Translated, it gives CASSLVVDRSSYEQYF.

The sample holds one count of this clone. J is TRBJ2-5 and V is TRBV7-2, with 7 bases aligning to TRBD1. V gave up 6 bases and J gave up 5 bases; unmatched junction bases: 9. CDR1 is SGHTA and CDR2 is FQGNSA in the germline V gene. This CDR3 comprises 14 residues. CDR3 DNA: TGTGCCAGCAGTTTCTCAGGGGGATTGGAGACCCAGTACTTC. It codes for CASSFSGGLETQYF.

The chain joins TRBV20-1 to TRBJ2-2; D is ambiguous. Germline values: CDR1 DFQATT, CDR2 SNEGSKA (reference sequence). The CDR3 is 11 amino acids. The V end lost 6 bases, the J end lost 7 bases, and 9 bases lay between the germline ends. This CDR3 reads CSAAIGGELFF. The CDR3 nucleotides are TGCAGTGCCGCTATCGGCGGGGAGCTGTTTTTT.

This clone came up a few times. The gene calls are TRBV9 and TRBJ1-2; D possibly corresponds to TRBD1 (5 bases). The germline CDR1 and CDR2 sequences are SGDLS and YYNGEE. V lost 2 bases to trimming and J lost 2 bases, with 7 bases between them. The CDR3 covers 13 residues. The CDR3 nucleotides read TGTGCCAGCAGCGTGGCAGGGAACTATGGCTACACCTTC. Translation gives CASSVAGNYGYTF. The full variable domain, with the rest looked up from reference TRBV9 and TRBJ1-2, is DSGVTQTPKHLITATGQRVTLRCSPRSGDLSVYWYQQSLDQGLQFLIQYYNGEERAKGNILERFSAQQFPDLHSELNLSSLELGDSALYFCASSVAGNYGYTFGSGTRLTVV.

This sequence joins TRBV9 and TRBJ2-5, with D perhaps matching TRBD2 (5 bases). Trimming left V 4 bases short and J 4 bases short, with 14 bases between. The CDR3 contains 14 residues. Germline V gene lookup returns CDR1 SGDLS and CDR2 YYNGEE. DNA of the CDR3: TGTGCCAGCAGCTTTAGTCCAGGAGGAGAGACCCAGTACTTC. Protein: CASSFSPGGETQYF.

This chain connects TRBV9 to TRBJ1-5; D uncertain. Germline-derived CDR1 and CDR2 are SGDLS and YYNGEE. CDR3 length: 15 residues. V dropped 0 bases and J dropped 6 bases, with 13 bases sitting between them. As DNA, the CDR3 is TGTGCCAGCAGCGTAGACGGGGTTTTGGGTCAGCCCCAGCATTTT. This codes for CASSVDGVLGQPQHF.

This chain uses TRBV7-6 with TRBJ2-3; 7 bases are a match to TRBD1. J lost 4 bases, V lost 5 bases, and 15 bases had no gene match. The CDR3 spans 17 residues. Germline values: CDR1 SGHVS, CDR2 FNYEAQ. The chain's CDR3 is CASSNPRGQGVSDTQYF. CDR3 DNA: TGTGCCAGCAGCAACCCCCGTGGGCAGGGGGTTTCAGATACGCAGTATTTT.

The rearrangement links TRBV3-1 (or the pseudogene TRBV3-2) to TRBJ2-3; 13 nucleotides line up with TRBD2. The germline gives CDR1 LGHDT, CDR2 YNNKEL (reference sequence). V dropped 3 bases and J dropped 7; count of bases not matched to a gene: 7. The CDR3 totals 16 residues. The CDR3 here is CASSQRLAGGINTQYF. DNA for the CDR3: TGTGCCAGCAGCCAGCGACTAGCGGGGGGAATAAATACGCAGTATTTT.

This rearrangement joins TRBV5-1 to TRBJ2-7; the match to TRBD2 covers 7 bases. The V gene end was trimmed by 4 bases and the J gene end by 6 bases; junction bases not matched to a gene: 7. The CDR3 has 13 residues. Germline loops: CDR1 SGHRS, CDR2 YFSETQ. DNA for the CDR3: TGCGCCAGCAGCACCGGACTAGGAGCCGAGCAGTACTTC. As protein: CASSTGLGAEQYF. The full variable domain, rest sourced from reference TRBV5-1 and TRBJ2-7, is KAGVTQTPRYLIKTRGQQVTLSCSPISGHRSVSWYQQTPGQGLQFLFEYFSETQRNKGNFPGRFSGRQFSNSRSEMNVSTLELGDSALYLCASSTGLGAEQYFGPGTRLTVT.

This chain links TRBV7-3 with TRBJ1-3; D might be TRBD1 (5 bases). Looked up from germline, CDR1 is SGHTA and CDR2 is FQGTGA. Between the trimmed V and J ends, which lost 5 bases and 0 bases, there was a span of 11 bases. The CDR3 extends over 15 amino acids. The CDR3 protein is CASSPSGGSGNTIYF. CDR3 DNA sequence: TGTGCCAGCAGCCCCTCGGGGGGCTCTGGAAACACCATATATTTT.